Listed below are T cell receptor beta chains from one sample, sequenced in a study of T cell changes during pregnancy in multiple sclerosis. Produced via immunoSEQ multiplex PCR; TCRdb's table is partial and in-frame only. Here the sample spans tens of thousands of clones, around 93% being singletons. Sequenced here: CD4+ T cells from peripheral blood mononuclear cells, sampled in the second trimester of pregnancy. These receptor sequences come from a female donor with multiple sclerosis, enrolled in a pregnancy study. Both conserved end residues are part of each CDR3. The D gene is left open where the match is weak. Expanded clones get a size class; other rows say once, few or many, or leave the size out.

TRBJ1-6 | . | TRBV6-5 | . | CASSSVAGSYNSPLHF | TGTGCCAGCAGTTCCGTCGCAGGGTCCTATAATTCACCCCTCCACTTT
TRBJ1-4 | . | TRBV19 | . | CASSMTLGSATNEKLFF | TGTGCCAGTAGTATGACGTTGGGGAGCGCAACTAATGAAAAACTGTTTTTT
TRBJ2-2 | . | TRBV4-3 | . | CASSQVNRDPTGELFF | TGCGCCAGCAGCCAAGTTAACAGGGATCCAACCGGGGAGCTGTTTTTT
TRBJ2-7 | . | TRBV5-1 | TRBD2 | CASSLVGTSGTYEQYF | TGCGCCAGCAGCTTGGTGGGGACTAGCGGTACCTACGAGCAGTACTTC
TRBJ2-1 | . | TRBV28 | . | CASSLLTRGNNEQFF | TGTGCCAGCAGTTTATTGACTAGAGGAAACAATGAGCAGTTCTTC
TRBJ2-7 | . | TRBV5-1 | . | CASSLAGVTYEQYF | TGCGCCAGCAGCCTGGCCGGGGTTACCTACGAGCAGTACTTC
TRBJ2-3 | . | TRBV27 | . | CASGDIGTTDTQYF | TGTGCCAGCGGGGACATCGGCACCACAGATACGCAGTATTTT
TRBJ1-1 | . | TRBV4-1 | . | CASSQAWGEYTEAFF | TGCGCCAGCAGCCAAGCGTGGGGCGAATACACTGAAGCTTTCTTT
TRBJ2-7 | . | TRBV27 | TRBD1 | CASSSGQVPSYEQYF | TGTGCCAGCAGTTCGGGACAGGTTCCCTCCTACGAGCAGTACTTC
TRBJ2-1 | . | TRBV5-4 | . | CASSLEAPTYRKQFF | TGTGCCAGCAGCTTGGAAGCTCCCACTTACAGGAAGCAGTTCTTC
TRBJ2-7 | . | TRBV28 | . | CASGQRSYEQYF | TGTGCCAGTGGGCAGCGGAGCTACGAGCAGTACTTC
TRBJ1-1 | once | TRBV27 | . | CASREGTQGTEAFF | TGTGCCAGCAGGGAGGGGACCCAGGGCACTGAAGCTTTCTTT
TRBJ2-3 | . | TRBV10-1 | . | CASSQGLNADTQYF | TGCGCCAGCAGTCAGGGATTGAACGCAGATACGCAGTATTTT
TRBJ1-1 | . | TRBV19 | . | CASSPPTRGELDTEAFF | TGTGCCAGTAGCCCACCGACACGGGGAGAACTGGACACTGAAGCTTTCTTT
TRBJ1-2 | . | TRBV5-5 | . | CASSVRTVANYGYTF | TGTGCCAGCAGCGTGCGGACAGTAGCTAACTATGGCTACACCTTC
TRBJ2-1 | . | TRBV7-3 | . | CASSTSRDYNEQFF | TGTGCCAGCAGCACTAGCCGGGACTACAATGAGCAGTTCTTC
TRBJ2-1 | . | TRBV6-4 | TRBD2 | CASSDQTSGPLREQFF | TGTGCCAGCAGTGACCAGACTAGCGGGCCCCTCCGGGAGCAGTTCTTC
TRBJ1-1 | . | TRBV6-4 | . | CASSDEAGRTEAFF | TGTGCCAGCAGTGACGAAGCAGGGAGGACTGAAGCTTTCTTT
TRBJ2-5 | . | TRBV18 | . | CASSFTGEGETQYF | TGTGCCAGCTCATTCACGGGAGAAGGCGAGACCCAGTACTTC
TRBJ1-2 | . | TRBV2 | . | CASSTETNYGYTF | TGTGCCAGCAGTACAGAGACTAACTATGGCTACACCTTC
TRBJ2-1 | . | TRBV27 | . | CASSFGGVVSYNEQFF | TGTGCCAGCAGTTTTGGAGGGGTCGTCTCCTACAATGAGCAGTTCTTC
TRBJ2-5 | once | TRBV9 | TRBD2 | CASSVGTSGESSQYF | TGTGCCAGCAGCGTCGGGACTAGCGGGGAATCGTCCCAGTACTTC
TRBJ1-5 | few | TRBV5-1 | TRBD1 | CASSWTGGSNQPQHF | TGCGCCAGCAGCTGGACAGGGGGAAGCAATCAGCCCCAGCATTTT
TRBJ1-1 | . | TRBV29-1 | TRBD1 | CSVDTRQGMNTEAFF | TGCAGCGTTGATACCCGACAGGGAATGAACACTGAAGCTTTCTTT
TRBJ2-7 | once | TRBV30 | . | CAWSVSVSYEQYF | TGTGCCTGGAGTGTTTCCGTTAGCTACGAGCAGTACTTC
TRBJ1-1 | . | TRBV6-5 | . | CASSYSEDSEAFF | TGTGCCAGCAGTTACTCGGAGGACAGTGAAGCTTTCTTT
TRBJ1-2 | . | TRBV27 | . | CASSSSYGTLINYGYTF | TGTGCCAGCAGTTCTTCTTACGGGACTCTGATAAACTATGGCTACACCTTC
TRBJ2-2 | once | TRBV30 | TRBD2 | CAWSVRGLAGVGWELFF | TGTGCCTGGAGTGTTAGGGGCCTAGCGGGAGTGGGCTGGGAGCTGTTTTTT
TRBJ2-2 | . | TRBV4-2 | . | CASSQDENSGELFF | TGTGCCAGCAGCCAAGATGAGAATTCCGGGGAGCTGTTTTTT